The clone carrying this TCR beta chain was observed once. Its antigen is as yet unknown. The data were taken from a study of cytomegalovirus exposure and HLA in healthy donors. Points from the study as a whole: In a later analysis, HLA-associated TCR beta chains were more clonally expanded than equally common others.

Germline assignment: CDR1 SGHRS and CDR2 YFSETQ. CDR3 length equals 14 residues. J gave up 7 bases and V 4 bases, and 10 bases lay outside the gene matches. Both 60 Vbeta primers and 13 Jbeta primers went into the PCR. Some clones are missing from TCRdb's copy, which holds only in-frame ones; the method was immunoSEQ multiplex PCR. There are about 110,000 clones in the sample; less than 90% occur only once, and approximately 0.22% lies in the top ten. The J gene is TRBJ1-2, the V gene TRBV5-1; the match to TRBD1 covers 7 bases. The sequence came from a man between 45 and 60 years old in good health and CMV-seronegative. The sequenced material came from PBMCs. The CDR3 is CASSPSGTDFGYTF. The CDR3 bases are TGCGCCAGCAGCCCTTCCGGGACAGATTTTGGCTACACCTTC.